Listed here is a single T cell receptor beta chain. Antigen: not known. The data originate from a study of OX40 agonist ivuxolimab in advanced cancers. Study background: Ivuxolimab is an agonistic anti-OX40 (CD134) antibody, and patients were treated with it. Treatment received earlier with anti-PD-1, anti-PD-L1 or anti-CTLA-4 agents was allowed, and around 36% had some.

Sequenced by immunoSEQ multiplex PCR; TCRdb stores in-frame clones only, minus some. The profile shows tens of thousands of clones, roughly nine tenths of them singletons. Study results and limitations: Normalized expansion of T-cell clones was also low for some nonresponders.

This CDR3 region has 15 residues. Germline V gives CDR1 SGDLS, CDR2 YYNGEE. Trimming at V came to 4 bases and at J to 2 bases, leaving 6 bases not matched to a gene. Sequences were derived from CD4+ or CD8+ T cells sorted from blood, sampled in a trial of the OX40 agonist ivuxolimab. The origin of this receptor is an adult with an advanced solid tumor such as melanoma, head and neck, liver or kidney cancer. V usage is TRBV9 and J usage is TRBJ1-3; TRBD1 matches at 7 bases. Here the CDR3 DNA reads TGTGCCAGCAGCCCTTGGACAGGCCCTGGAAACACCATATATTTT. Translation: CASSPWTGPGNTIYF.